What follows are 30 T cell receptor beta chains derived from one specimen sequenced in a study of blood T cells in healthy people across ages. Then a second PCR, running roughly 7 to 12 cycles, was carried out with a sample-barcoded 5' primer and a J-beta primer mix. TCRdb called the 5' RACE reads again in MiXCR, with one record for every CDR3 protein. The sample records over 1,500,000 distinct CDR3 sequences, around 40% being singletons. The sequenced sample consisted of blood. The receptors stem from a human donor in good health.

V is TRBV10-3 and J is TRBJ2-7; the D is unclear. V shed 4 bases and J shed 3 bases, with 10 bases lying between them. This CDR3 has 13 amino acids. CDR1 ENHRY and CDR2 SYGVKD come from the germline V gene. The CDR3 region is CAISGSSSYEQYF. CDR3 bases: TGTGCCATCAGTGGGTCGAGCAGCTACGAGCAGTACTTC.

For this clonotype: Being one base from a much bigger clone, this may be a read error. The chain is built from TRBV20-1 and TRBJ1-2; D is possibly TRBD1 (6 bases). The germline gives CDR1 DFQATT, CDR2 SNEGSKA (reference sequence). Trimming took 7 bases from V and 7 from J, leaving 19 bases between them. The CDR3 extends over 13 amino acids. The CDR3 DNA is TGCAGTGTCTTACTGACAGGCAGCTTTGGCTACACCTTC. Protein sequence: CSVLLTGSFGYTF.

This clonotype was observed a handful of times. V gene TRBV20-1 combines with J gene TRBJ2-7; 8 positions agree with TRBD1. V was clipped by 2 bases and J by 2 bases; unmatched bases: 8. The CDR3 length is 15 residues. Per the germline V gene, CDR1 is DFQATT and CDR2 is SNEGSKA (reference sequence). The CDR3 coding sequence is TGCAGTGCTAGATTCTCCGGACAGGGACCCTACGAGCAGTACTTC. It specifies CSARFSGQGPYEQYF.

As to this clonotype: A read error may explain this, as a much larger clone is one base away. The rearrangement uses TRBV7-2 and TRBJ2-5, with no clear D. The end of the DNA is better explained by TRBJ2-1, so the J call may be wrong. CDR1 and CDR2 from the germline V gene are SGHTA and FQGNSA. This CDR3 comprises 14 residues. The CDR3 sequence is CASSLSGTQETQFF. The DNA for the CDR3 is TGTGCCAGCAGTCTGTCTGGTACCCAAGAGACCCAGTTCTTC.

The chain carries TRBV2 and TRBJ1-5; unclear D gene. The germline V gene encodes CDR1 SNHLY and CDR2 FYNNEI. The CDR3 extends over 13 amino acids. V was pared by 7 bases and J by 0 bases, with 7 bases between. The CDR3 reads CASKGDSNQPQHF. The CDR3 DNA is TGTGCCAGCAAAGGAGATAGCAATCAGCCCCAGCATTTT.

V is TRBV7-9 and J is TRBJ2-7; TRBD1 agrees at 9 bases. With V trimmed by 1 base and J by 6 bases, 4 bases remained unmatched. The CDR3 has 14 residues. The germline V gene encodes CDR1 SEHNR and CDR2 FQNEAQ (reference sequence). The CDR3: CASSLDTGGLEQYF. CDR3 in DNA: TGTGCCAGCAGCTTAGACACAGGGGGCCTCGAGCAGTACTTC.

The V gene is TRBV6-1, the J gene TRBJ2-4; 9 nucleotides align to TRBD2. Germline values: CDR1 MNHNS, CDR2 SASEGT. The CDR3 sequence is 18 residues long. V lost 5 bases to trimming and J lost 3 bases; unmatched junction nucleotides: 14. CDR3 protein: CASSPRGGLSRGKNIQYF. The CDR3 DNA sequence: TGTGCCAGCAGTCCGCGGGGGGGCCTCAGCAGAGGCAAAAACATTCAGTACTTC.

This clonotype has only a few counts. The rearrangement joins TRBV7-3 to TRBJ2-1; no definite D call. V lost 1 base, J lost 6 bases, and 10 bases lay in between. CDR1 is SGHTA, CDR2 FQGTGA, per germline. The CDR3 loop spans 14 amino acids. The CDR3: CASSLSLVGNEQFF. In DNA form, the CDR3 reads TGTGCCAGCAGCTTAAGTTTGGTGGGCAATGAGCAGTTCTTC.

This clonotype was observed once. The CDR3 is CASRRAVGYNYGYTF. CDR3 nucleotides: TGTGCCAGCAGAAGAGCGGTGGGTTATAACTATGGCTACACCTTC. The rearrangement joins TRBV27 to TRBJ1-2; D is unclear. This CDR3 is 15 amino acids long. The germline CDR1 and CDR2 sequences are MNHEY and SMNVEV (reference sequence). Between the trimmed V and J ends, which lost 6 bases and 1 base, there was a span of 15 bases.

There are a few counts of this clonotype. The junction differs from germline at one of its ends, possibly a read error. V usage is TRBV15 and J usage is TRBJ1-2; 7 bases align to TRBD1. CDR1 and CDR2 from the germline V gene are LNHNV and YYDKDF (reference sequence). The CDR3 contains 15 residues. As DNA, the CDR3 is TGTGCCACCAGCGGAGATACCCAGACAGGGTTTGGCTACACCTTC. Amino acids: CATSGDTQTGFGYTF.

This clonotype was counted only a few times. The chain is built from TRBV12-3 or TRBV12-4 and TRBJ2-1; D is unclear. This CDR3 is 15 amino acids long. The V end was cut by 5 bases, the J end by 6 bases, with 17 bases between. CDR3 sequence (DNA): TGTGCCAGCAGTACCACTACTCCTTCTACCAATGAGCAGTTCTTC. Protein product: CASSTTTPSTNEQFF.

The chain links TRBV4-3 to TRBJ2-6, with 7 bases lining up with TRBD1. Germline lookup yields CDR1 LGHNA and CDR2 YSLEER. The J segment lost 0 bases and the V segment lost 2 bases, leaving 4 bases of the junction unmatched. The CDR3 covers 17 residues. As DNA, the CDR3 is TGCGCCAGCAGCCAAAGACAGGGCCCCTCTGGGGCCAACGTCCTGACTTTC. Its protein product is CASSQRQGPSGANVLTF.

This clonotype was seen a few times. The genes are TRBV10-3 and TRBJ2-1; 7 bases match TRBD1. Trimming cost V 3 bases and J 5 bases; bases outside gene matches: 7. Germline CDR1 and CDR2: ENHRY and SYGVKD. CDR3 length: 15 residues. The CDR3 bases are TGTGCCATCAGTGACACCCCGGACAGGAACAATGAGCAGTTCTTC. This encodes CAISDTPDRNNEQFF.

V is TRBV5-1 and J is TRBJ2-2; D possibly corresponds to TRBD1 (6 bases). CDR1 is SGHRS and CDR2 is YFSETQ in the germline V gene. The CDR3 totals 14 residues. Trimming cost V 0 bases and J 8 bases, with 11 bases left between them. CDR3: CASSLVTGTGELFF. DNA for the CDR3: TGCGCCAGCAGCTTGGTGACAGGAACGGGGGAGCTGTTTTTT.

The chain combines TRBV4-2 with TRBJ2-3, with D tentatively TRBD2 (7 bases). V was cut by 0 bases and J by 3 bases, with 19 bases left in between. This CDR3 contains 18 residues. CDR1 and CDR2 from the germline V gene are LGHNA and YNFKEQ. The CDR3 loop reads CASSQDRERGAITDTQYF. The CDR3 region has the DNA TGTGCCAGCAGCCAAGATCGGGAACGGGGGGCTATAACAGATACGCAGTATTTT.

This clonotype was counted many times. This chain joins TRBV6-2 or TRBV6-3 and TRBJ2-3; no clear D gene. Per germline, CDR1 MNHEY and CDR2 SVGEGT. V dropped 5 bases and J dropped 4 bases, with 7 bases sitting between them. CDR3 length: 12 amino acids. CDR3 protein: CASSTPPDTQYF. In DNA, the CDR3 is TGTGCCAGCAGTACCCCTCCAGATACGCAGTATTTT.

The chain has TRBV20-1 and TRBJ2-3; weak D call: TRBD2 (5 bases). V lost 0 bases to trimming and J lost 0 bases, with 13 bases between them. The germline V gene has CDR1 DFQATT and CDR2 SNEGSKA (reference sequence). The CDR3 spans 16 residues. The CDR3, as DNA: TGCAGTGCTAGAGATCGGAGGACTCAGAGCACAGATACGCAGTATTTT. Its protein is CSARDRRTQSTDTQYF.

The chain uses TRBV6-9 and TRBJ2-1; 9 nucleotides line up with TRBD2. The CDR3 covers 16 residues. J lost 4 bases, V lost 1 base, and 5 bases had no gene match. Germline-derived CDR1 and CDR2 are MNHGY and SVAAGI. Here the CDR3 DNA reads TGTGCCAGCAGTTATTGGGGGACTAGCAATTACAATGAGCAGTTCTTC. Translated, it gives CASSYWGTSNYNEQFF.

This clonotype came up a few times. V gene TRBV27 combines with J gene TRBJ2-7; 11 bases match TRBD1. This CDR3 contains 16 residues. Losses at the gene ends were 3 bases for V and 1 base for J; bases not matched to a gene: 5. Per the germline V gene, CDR1 is MNHEY and CDR2 is SMNVEV (reference sequence). The CDR3 sequence is CASSFLGQGASYEQYF. CDR3 nucleotides: TGTGCCAGCAGTTTCCTCGGACAGGGGGCTTCCTACGAGCAGTACTTC.

V and J are TRBV4-3 and TRBJ1-5, with 7 bases matching TRBD1. The CDR3 covers 16 residues. Germline V gene sequence: CDR1 LGHNA, CDR2 YSLEER. Trimming removed 1 base from V and 0 bases from J; junction bases left unmatched: 3. In DNA, the CDR3 is TGCGCCAGCAGCCAAGGGACAGGACTTAGCAATCAGCCCCAGCATTTT. Amino acid sequence: CASSQGTGLSNQPQHF.

The chain joins TRBV20-1 to TRBJ2-7; the D gene is possibly TRBD1 (5 bases). Germline assignment: CDR1 DFQATT and CDR2 SNEGSKA (reference sequence). The CDR3 covers 14 residues. V shed 3 bases and J shed 3 bases, with 15 bases lying between them. CDR3 protein: CSASGPGHNYEQYF. DNA of the CDR3: TGCAGTGCTAGTGGTCCAGGACACAACTACGAGCAGTACTTC.

The chain recombines TRBV18 with TRBJ2-7, with D possibly TRBD1 on 8 matching bases. CDR3 length: 15 amino acids. V shed 5 bases and J shed 3 bases, with 17 bases lying between them. Germline CDR1 and CDR2: KGHSH and LQKENI. The CDR3 is CASSKAGQDFYEQYF. The CDR3 DNA follows: TGTGCCAGCTCAAAAGCGGGACAGGACTTCTACGAGCAGTACTTC.

This clonotype came up a few times. The genes are TRBV5-1 and TRBJ1-1; maybe TRBD1 (6 bases). This CDR3 comprises 14 residues. Trimming removed 4 bases from V and 1 base from J, with 11 bases in between. Germline CDR1 reads SGHRS; CDR2 reads YFSETQ. CDR3 in amino acids: CASSPWGANTEAFF. CDR3 DNA: TGCGCCAGCAGCCCCTGGGGGGCGAACACTGAAGCTTTCTTT.

DNA for the CDR3: TGTGCCAGCAGTTTTACGGGACCAGCCTACGAGCAGTACTTC. This gives the protein CASSFTGPAYEQYF. The V and J genes are TRBV28 and TRBJ2-7; either TRBD1 or TRBD2 may supply D (5 bases each). The germline CDR1 and CDR2 sequences are MDHEN and SYDVKM. The CDR3 has 14 amino acids. Between the trimmed V and J ends, which lost 3 bases and 2 bases, there was a span of 11 bases.

In its sample, this clonotype was seen a few times. CDR3 nucleotides: TGTGCCAGCAGCCTCCGGGACAGGGGCCCGAACACTGAAGCTTTCTTT. Amino acids: CASSLRDRGPNTEAFF. The V call is TRBV7-6, the J call TRBJ1-1; 10 bases map to TRBD1. CDR3 length: 16 residues. V was clipped by 5 bases and J by 1 base; unmatched bases: 7. Germline assignment: CDR1 SGHVS and CDR2 FNYEAQ. Drawing the rest from reference TRBV7-6 and TRBJ1-1, the complete variable domain is GAGVSQSPRYKVTKRGQDVALRCDPISGHVSLYWYRQALGQGPEFLTYFNYEAQQDKSGLPNDRFSAERPEGSISTLTIQRTEQRDSAMYRCASSLRDRGPNTEAFFGQGTRLTVV.

The chain employs TRBV5-1 and TRBJ2-2; D is perhaps TRBD1 (6 bases). The CDR3 has 16 amino acids. Per germline, CDR1 SGHRS and CDR2 YFSETQ. The V end lost 0 bases, the J end lost 0 bases, and 9 bases lay between the germline ends. Here the CDR3 reads CASSLVRGSNTGELFF. CDR3 DNA: TGCGCCAGCAGCTTGGTTAGGGGGTCGAACACCGGGGAGCTGTTTTTT.

This chain uses TRBV20-1 with TRBJ1-1; D gene unclear. Germline V gene lookup returns CDR1 DFQATT and CDR2 SNEGSKA (reference sequence). The CDR3 sequence is 13 residues long. V lost 4 bases and J 1 base, leaving 10 bases between the germline ends. CDR3 nucleotides: TGCAGTGCTACTAATAGGGCGAACACTGAAGCTTTCTTT. Translating gives CSATNRANTEAFF.

This clonotype was seen more than once but under ten times. The chain carries TRBV4-2 and TRBJ2-5, with D hard to call. Trimming took 1 base from V and 3 from J, leaving 9 bases between them. The germline V gene has CDR1 LGHNA and CDR2 YNFKEQ. CDR3 length: 14 amino acids. The CDR3 DNA reads TGTGCCAGCAGCCAAGGGCGAGGAGAAGAGACCCAGTACTTC. Translating gives CASSQGRGEETQYF.

The chain employs TRBV6-1 and TRBJ2-1, with D possibly TRBD2 on 5 matching bases. The CDR3 is 16 residues long. CDR1 MNHNS and CDR2 SASEGT come from the germline V gene. The V end lost 1 base, the J end lost 5 bases, and 15 bases lay between the germline ends. CDR3 sequence reads: CASSEVLGWGDNEQFF. Here the CDR3 DNA reads TGTGCCAGCAGTGAAGTTTTGGGGTGGGGAGACAATGAGCAGTTCTTC.

This sequence joins TRBV7-2 and TRBJ1-6; 8 bases line up with TRBD1. V was clipped by 9 bases and J by 9 bases; unmatched bases: 13. The germline CDR1 and CDR2 sequences are SGHTA and FQGNSA. The CDR3 is made up of 15 amino acids. CDR3 in DNA: TGTGCCAGTAGCATGAGACAGGGGTCGGGTTCACCCCTCCACTTT. The encoded protein is CASSMRQGSGSPLHF.